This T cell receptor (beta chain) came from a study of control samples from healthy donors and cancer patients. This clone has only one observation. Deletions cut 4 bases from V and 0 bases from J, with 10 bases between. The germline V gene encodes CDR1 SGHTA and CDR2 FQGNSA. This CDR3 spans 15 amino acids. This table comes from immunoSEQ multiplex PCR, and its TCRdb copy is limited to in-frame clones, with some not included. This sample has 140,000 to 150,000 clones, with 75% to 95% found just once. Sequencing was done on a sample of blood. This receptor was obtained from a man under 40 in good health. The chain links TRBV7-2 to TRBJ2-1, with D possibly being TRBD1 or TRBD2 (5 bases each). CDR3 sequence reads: CASSYRDRSYNEQFF. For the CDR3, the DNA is TGTGCCAGCAGCTATCGGGACCGCTCCTACAATGAGCAGTTCTTC.